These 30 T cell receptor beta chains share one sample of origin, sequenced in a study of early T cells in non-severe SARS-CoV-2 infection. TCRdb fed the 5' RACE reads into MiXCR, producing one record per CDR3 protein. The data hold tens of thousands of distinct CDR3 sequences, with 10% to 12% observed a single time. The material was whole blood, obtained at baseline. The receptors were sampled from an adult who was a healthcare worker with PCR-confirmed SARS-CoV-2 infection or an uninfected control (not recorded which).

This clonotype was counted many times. As DNA, the CDR3 is TGTGCCAGCAGCCCCCCTAGCGGGGGAATCACAGATACGCAGTATTTT. It is translated as CASSPPSGGITDTQYF. V is TRBV7-8 and J is TRBJ2-3; 10 bases line up with TRBD2. The V gene's germline CDR1 is SGHVS and CDR2 FQNEAQ. V gave up 5 bases and J gave up 2 bases; unmatched junction bases: 7. The CDR3 has 16 residues.

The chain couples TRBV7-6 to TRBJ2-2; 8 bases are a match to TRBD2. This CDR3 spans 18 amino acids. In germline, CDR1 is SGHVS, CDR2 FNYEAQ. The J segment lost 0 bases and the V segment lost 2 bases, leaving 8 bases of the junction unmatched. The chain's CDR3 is CASSLWASGGPNTGELFF. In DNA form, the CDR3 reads TGTGCCAGCAGCTTATGGGCCAGCGGGGGCCCGAACACCGGGGAGCTGTTTTTT.

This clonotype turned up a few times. The CDR3: CASRPRNRVGYGYTF. CDR3 nucleotides: TGTGCCAGCAGACCCCGGAACAGGGTTGGCTATGGCTACACCTTC. V is TRBV6-2 or TRBV6-3 and J is TRBJ1-2, with a tentative D call TRBD1 (6 bases). V lost 6 bases to trimming and J lost 4 bases, with 18 bases between them. From germline, CDR1 is MNHEY and CDR2 SVGEGT. The CDR3 loop spans 15 amino acids.

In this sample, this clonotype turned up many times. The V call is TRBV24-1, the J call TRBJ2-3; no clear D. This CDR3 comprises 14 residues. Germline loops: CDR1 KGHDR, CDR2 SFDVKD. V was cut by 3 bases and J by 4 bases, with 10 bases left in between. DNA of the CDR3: TGTGCCACCAGTGATCCCGGAAGGTCAGATACGCAGTATTTT. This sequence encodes CATSDPGRSDTQYF.

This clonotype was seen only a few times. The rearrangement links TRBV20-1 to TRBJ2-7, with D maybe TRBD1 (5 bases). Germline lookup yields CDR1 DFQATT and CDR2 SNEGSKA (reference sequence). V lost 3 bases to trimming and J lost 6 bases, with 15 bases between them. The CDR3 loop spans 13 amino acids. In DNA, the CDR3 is TGCAGTGCTAGTATCCTGCAGGGATCCGAGCAGTACTTC. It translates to CSASILQGSEQYF.

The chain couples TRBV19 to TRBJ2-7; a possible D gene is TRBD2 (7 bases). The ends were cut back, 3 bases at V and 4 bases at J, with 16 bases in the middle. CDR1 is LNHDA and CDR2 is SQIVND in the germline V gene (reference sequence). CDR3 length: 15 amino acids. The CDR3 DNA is TGTGCCAGTAGTATGGTCGCGGGGGCCGAATACGAGCAGTACTTC. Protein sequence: CASSMVAGAEYEQYF.

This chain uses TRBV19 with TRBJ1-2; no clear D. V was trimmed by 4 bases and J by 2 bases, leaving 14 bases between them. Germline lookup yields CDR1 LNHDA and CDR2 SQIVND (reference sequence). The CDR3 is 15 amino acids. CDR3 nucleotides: TGTGCCAGTAGTAGGGGAGGTAAAGCGAACTATGGCTACACCTTC. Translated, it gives CASSRGGKANYGYTF. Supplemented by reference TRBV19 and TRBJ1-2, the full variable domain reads DGGITQSPKYLFRKEGQNVTLSCEQNLNHDAMYWYRQDPGQGLRLIYYSQIVNDFQKGDIAEGYSVSREKKESFPLTVTSAQKNPTAFYLCASSRGGKANYGYTFGSGTRLTVV.

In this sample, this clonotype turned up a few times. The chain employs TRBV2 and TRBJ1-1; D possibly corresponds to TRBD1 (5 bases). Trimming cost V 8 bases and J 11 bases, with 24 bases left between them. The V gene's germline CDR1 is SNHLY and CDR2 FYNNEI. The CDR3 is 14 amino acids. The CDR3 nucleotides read TGTGCCAGCGGTGCGGATGCTGGCTTTCCAGGGGCTTTCTTT. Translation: CASGADAGFPGAFF.

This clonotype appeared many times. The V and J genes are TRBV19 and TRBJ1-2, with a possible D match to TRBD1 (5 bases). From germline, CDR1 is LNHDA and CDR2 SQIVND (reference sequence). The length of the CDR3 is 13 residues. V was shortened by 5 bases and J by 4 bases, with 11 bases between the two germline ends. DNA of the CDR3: TGTGCCAGTAGTCCGACAGAGACCTATGGCTACACCTTC. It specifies CASSPTETYGYTF.

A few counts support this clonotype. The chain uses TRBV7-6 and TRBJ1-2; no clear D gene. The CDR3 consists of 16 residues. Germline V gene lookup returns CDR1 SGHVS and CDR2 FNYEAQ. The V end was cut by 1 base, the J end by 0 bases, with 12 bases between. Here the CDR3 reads CASSLGLEHANYGYTF. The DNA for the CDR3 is TGTGCCAGCAGCTTAGGTCTGGAGCACGCTAACTATGGCTACACCTTC. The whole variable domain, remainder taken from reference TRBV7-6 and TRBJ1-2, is GAGVSQSPRYKVTKRGQDVALRCDPISGHVSLYWYRQALGQGPEFLTYFNYEAQQDKSGLPNDRFSAERPEGSISTLTIQRTEQRDSAMYRCASSLGLEHANYGYTFGSGTRLTVV.

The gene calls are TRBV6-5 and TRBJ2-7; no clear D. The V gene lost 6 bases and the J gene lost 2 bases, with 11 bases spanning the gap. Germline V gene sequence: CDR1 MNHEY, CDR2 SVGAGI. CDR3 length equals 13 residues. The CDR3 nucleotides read TGTGCCAGCAGAAACCAGTACACCTACGAGCAGTACTTC. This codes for CASRNQYTYEQYF.

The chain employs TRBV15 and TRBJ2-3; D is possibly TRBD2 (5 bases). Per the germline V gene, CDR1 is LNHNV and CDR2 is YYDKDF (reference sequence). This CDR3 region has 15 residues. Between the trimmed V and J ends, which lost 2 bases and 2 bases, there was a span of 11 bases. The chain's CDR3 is CATSRKRGNTDTQYF. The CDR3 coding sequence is TGTGCCACCAGCAGAAAACGGGGTAACACAGATACGCAGTATTTT.

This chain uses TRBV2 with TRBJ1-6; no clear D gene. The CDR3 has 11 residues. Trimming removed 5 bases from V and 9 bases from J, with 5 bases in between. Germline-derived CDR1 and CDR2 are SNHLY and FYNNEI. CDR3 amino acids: CASSRSSPLHF. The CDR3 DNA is TGTGCCAGCAGTAGGAGTTCACCCCTCCACTTT.

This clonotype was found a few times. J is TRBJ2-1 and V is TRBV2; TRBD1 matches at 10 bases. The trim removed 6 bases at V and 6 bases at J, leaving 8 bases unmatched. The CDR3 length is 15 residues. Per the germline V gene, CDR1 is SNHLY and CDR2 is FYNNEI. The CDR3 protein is CASSAGTGDGNEQFF. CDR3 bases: TGTGCCAGCAGCGCCGGGACAGGGGATGGCAATGAGCAGTTCTTC.

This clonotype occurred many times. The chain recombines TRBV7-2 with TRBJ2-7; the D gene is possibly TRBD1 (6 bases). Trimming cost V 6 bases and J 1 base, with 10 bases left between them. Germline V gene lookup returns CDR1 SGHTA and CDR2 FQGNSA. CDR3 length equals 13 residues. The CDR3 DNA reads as TGTGCCAGCAGGGGGGCCGGGTCCTACGAGCAGTACTTC. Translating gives CASRGAGSYEQYF.

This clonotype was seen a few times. CDR3 DNA sequence: TGTGCCAGCGGGACAGGGAGGGATAATTCACCCCTCCACTTT. Translated, it gives CASGTGRDNSPLHF. V usage is TRBV9 and J usage is TRBJ1-6, with 9 bases that match TRBD1. CDR1 is SGDLS and CDR2 is YYNGEE in the germline V gene. The CDR3 is 14 residues long. Trimming cost V 7 bases and J 5 bases; bases outside gene matches: 4.

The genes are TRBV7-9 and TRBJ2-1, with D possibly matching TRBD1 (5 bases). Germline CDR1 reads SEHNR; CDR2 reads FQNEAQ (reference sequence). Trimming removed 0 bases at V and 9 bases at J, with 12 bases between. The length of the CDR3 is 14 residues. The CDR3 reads CASSLAFPQGEQFF. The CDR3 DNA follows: TGTGCCAGCAGCTTAGCCTTCCCTCAGGGTGAGCAGTTCTTC.

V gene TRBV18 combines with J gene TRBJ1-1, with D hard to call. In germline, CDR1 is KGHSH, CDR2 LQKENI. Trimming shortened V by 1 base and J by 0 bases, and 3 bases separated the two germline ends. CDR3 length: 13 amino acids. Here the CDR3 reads CASSPQMNTEAFF. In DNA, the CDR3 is TGTGCCAGCTCACCACAGATGAACACTGAAGCTTTCTTT.

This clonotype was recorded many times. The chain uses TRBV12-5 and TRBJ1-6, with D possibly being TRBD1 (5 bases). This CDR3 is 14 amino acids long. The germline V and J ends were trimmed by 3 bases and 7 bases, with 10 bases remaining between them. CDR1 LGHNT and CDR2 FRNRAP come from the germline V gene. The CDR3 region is CASGFETANSPLHF. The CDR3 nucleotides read TGTGCTAGTGGTTTTGAGACAGCAAATTCACCCCTCCACTTT.

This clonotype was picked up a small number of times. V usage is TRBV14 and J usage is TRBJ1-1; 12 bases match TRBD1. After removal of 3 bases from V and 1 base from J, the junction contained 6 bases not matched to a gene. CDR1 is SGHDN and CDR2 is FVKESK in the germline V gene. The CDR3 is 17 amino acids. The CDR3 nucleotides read TGTGCCAGCAGCCAGGGGACAGGGGGCAACCCGAACACTGAAGCTTTCTTT. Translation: CASSQGTGGNPNTEAFF.

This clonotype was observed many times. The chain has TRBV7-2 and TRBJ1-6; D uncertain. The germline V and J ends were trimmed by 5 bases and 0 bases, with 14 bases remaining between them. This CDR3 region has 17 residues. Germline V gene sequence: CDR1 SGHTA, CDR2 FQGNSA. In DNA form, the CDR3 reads TGTGCCAGCAGCGAAATCCGAGGGAGCTCCTATAATTCACCCCTCCACTTT. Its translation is CASSEIRGSSYNSPLHF.

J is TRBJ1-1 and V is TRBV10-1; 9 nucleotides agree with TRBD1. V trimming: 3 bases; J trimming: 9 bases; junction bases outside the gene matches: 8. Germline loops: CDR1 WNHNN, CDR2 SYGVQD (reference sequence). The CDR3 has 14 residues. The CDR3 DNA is TGCGCCAGCAGTGACGGGGGGACAGGGCGGAAAGCTTTCTTT. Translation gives CASSDGGTGRKAFF.

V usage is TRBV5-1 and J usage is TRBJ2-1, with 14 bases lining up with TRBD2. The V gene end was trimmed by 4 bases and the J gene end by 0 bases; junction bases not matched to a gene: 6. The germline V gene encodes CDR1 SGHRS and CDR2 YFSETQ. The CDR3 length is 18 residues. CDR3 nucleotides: TGCGCCAGCAGCGGAGGACTAGCGGGGGGAGGCTCCTACAATGAGCAGTTCTTC. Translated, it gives CASSGGLAGGGSYNEQFF.

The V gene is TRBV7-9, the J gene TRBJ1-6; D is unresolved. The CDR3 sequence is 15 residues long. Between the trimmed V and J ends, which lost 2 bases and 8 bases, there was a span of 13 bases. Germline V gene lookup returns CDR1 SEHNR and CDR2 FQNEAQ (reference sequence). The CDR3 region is CASSLSRGRDSPLHF. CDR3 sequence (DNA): TGTGCCAGCAGCTTATCAAGAGGTCGTGATTCACCCCTCCACTTT.

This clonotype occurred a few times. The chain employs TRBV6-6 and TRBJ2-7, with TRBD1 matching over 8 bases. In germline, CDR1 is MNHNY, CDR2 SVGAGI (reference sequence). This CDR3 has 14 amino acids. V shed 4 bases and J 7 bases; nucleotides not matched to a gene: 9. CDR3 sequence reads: CASSLGQVWGEQYF. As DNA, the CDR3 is TGTGCCAGCAGTTTGGGACAGGTTTGGGGAGAGCAGTACTTC.

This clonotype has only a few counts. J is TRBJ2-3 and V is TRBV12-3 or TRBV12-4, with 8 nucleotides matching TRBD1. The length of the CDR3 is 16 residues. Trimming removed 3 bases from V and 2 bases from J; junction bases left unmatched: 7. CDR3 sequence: CASSFGQGWDTDTQYF. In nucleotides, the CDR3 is TGTGCCAGCAGTTTCGGACAGGGTTGGGACACAGATACGCAGTATTTT.

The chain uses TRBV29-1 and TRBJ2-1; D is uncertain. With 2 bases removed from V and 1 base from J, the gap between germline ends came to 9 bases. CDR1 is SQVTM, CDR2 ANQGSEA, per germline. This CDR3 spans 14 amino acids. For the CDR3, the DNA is TGCAGCGTTGAAACCCCTGCTTCCTACAATGAGCAGTTCTTC. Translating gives CSVETPASYNEQFF.

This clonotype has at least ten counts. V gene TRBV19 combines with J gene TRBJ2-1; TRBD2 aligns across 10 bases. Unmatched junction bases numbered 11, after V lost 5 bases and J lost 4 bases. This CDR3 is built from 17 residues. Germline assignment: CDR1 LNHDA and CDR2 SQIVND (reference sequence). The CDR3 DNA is TGTGCCAGTAGTGATTCTTTCCTAGCGGGGGAGTACAATGAGCAGTTCTTC. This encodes CASSDSFLAGEYNEQFF.

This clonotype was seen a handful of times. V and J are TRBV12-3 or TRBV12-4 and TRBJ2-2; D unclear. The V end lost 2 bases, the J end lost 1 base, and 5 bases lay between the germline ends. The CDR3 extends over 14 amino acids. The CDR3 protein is CASSLFGNTGELFF. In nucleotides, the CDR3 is TGTGCCAGCAGTTTATTCGGGAACACCGGGGAGCTGTTTTTT.

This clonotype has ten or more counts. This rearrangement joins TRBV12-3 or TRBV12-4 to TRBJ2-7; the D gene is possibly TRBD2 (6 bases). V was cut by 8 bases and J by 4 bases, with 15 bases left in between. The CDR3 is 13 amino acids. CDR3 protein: CASSRPGVYEQYF. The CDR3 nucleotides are TGTGCCAGCTCCCGGCCGGGGGTTTACGAGCAGTACTTC.